Listed here are 32 T cell receptor beta chains from one sample, sequenced in a study of cytomegalovirus exposure and HLA in healthy donors. The PCR employed 60 Vbeta primers together with 13 Jbeta primers. Data came from immunoSEQ multiplex PCR; TCRdb stores just in-frame clones and leaves some out. The table shows 100,000 to 150,000 clones, with 77% occurring only once. Sequenced: PBMCs. The receptor set was obtained from a middle-aged woman in good health and CMV-seropositive.

This clone was detected a few times. The V gene is TRBV14, the J gene TRBJ1-1, with 7 nucleotides matching TRBD1. Germline lookup yields CDR1 SGHDN and CDR2 FVKESK. J lost 7 bases, V lost 3 bases, and 23 bases had no gene match. The CDR3 length is 19 residues. CDR3 loop: CASSHERGGGRVNLGEAFF. As DNA, the CDR3 is TGTGCCAGCAGCCACGAACGAGGAGGGGGCAGGGTAAACTTAGGTGAAGCTTTCTTT.

The chain employs TRBV29-1 and TRBJ2-3, with 10 positions matching TRBD2. Germline V gene lookup returns CDR1 SQVTM and CDR2 ANQGSEA. V shed 5 bases and J 2 bases; nucleotides not matched to a gene: 4. The CDR3 runs to 14 residues. CDR3 in amino acids: CSVKLAGHTDTQYF. The CDR3 bases are TGCAGCGTTAAACTAGCGGGGCACACAGATACGCAGTATTTT.

V usage is TRBV10-3 and J usage is TRBJ2-1; the D gene is possibly TRBD2 (7 bases). Looked up from germline, CDR1 is ENHRY and CDR2 is SYGVKD. V gave up 3 bases and J gave up 4 bases, with 16 bases separating them. CDR3 length: 16 residues. This CDR3 reads CAISDYLAGAYNEQFF. The CDR3 DNA reads as TGTGCCATCAGTGATTATCTGGCGGGGGCTTACAATGAGCAGTTCTTC.

The CDR3 nucleotides are TGTGCCAGCAAAGGACAGGGGGCTGAAGCTTTCTTT. Its translation is CASKGQGAEAFF. This rearrangement joins TRBV25-1 to TRBJ1-1; 10 positions agree with TRBD1. The ends lost 7 bases at V and 6 bases at J; junction bases unmatched: 2. The CDR3 covers 12 residues. Germline V gives CDR1 MGHDK, CDR2 SYGVNS.

Comment on this clone: One junction end does not reproduce the germline sequence, and a read error may be involved. The chain combines TRBV5-4 with TRBJ2-3; TRBD2 might be the D (5 bases). The CDR3 sequence is 15 residues long. Germline V gene data show CDR1 as SGHNT and CDR2 as YYREEE (reference sequence). The CDR3 DNA is TGTGCCAGCAGTCCGGACGCGGGTAGCACAGATATGCAGTATTTT. Its translation: CASSPDAGSTDMQYF.

The V and J genes are TRBV23-1 and TRBJ2-1, with TRBD1 identical over 8 bases. TRBV23-1 is an ORF, and what it does is uncertain. CDR3 length equals 16 residues. Losses at the gene ends were 9 bases for V and 10 bases for J; bases not matched to a gene: 20. CDR3 sequence: CARDPLSGTGPTEQFF. The CDR3 DNA follows: TGCGCCAGAGATCCCCTATCCGGGACAGGACCAACAGAGCAGTTCTTC.

The chain has TRBV28 and TRBJ1-5, with a possible D match to TRBD1 (6 bases). The ends were cut back, 5 bases at V and 1 base at J, with 9 bases in the middle. Germline-derived CDR1 and CDR2 are MDHEN and SYDVKM. The CDR3 sequence is 14 residues long. CDR3 sequence reads: CASSGTFSNQPQHF. The CDR3 DNA reads as TGTGCCAGCAGTGGGACATTCAGCAATCAGCCCCAGCATTTT.

This clone has only one observation. The V call is TRBV5-3, the J call TRBJ2-7, with D unresolved. TRBV5-3 is given ORF status, its function remaining uncertain. This CDR3 is 17 amino acids long. The V gene lost 0 bases and the J gene lost 2 bases, with 18 bases spanning the gap. CDR3 region: CARSLGCVTLPPYEQYF. The DNA for the CDR3 is TGTGCCAGAAGCTTGGGATGCGTAACCCTACCTCCCTACGAGCAGTACTTC.

This chain uses TRBV2 with TRBJ2-1; no clear D gene. The CDR3 spans 14 residues. Trimming took off 7 bases at V and 3 bases at J, with 13 bases between the two ends. Germline loops: CDR1 SNHLY, CDR2 FYNNEI. The CDR3 loop reads CASTGSQHYNEQFF. The CDR3 bases are TGTGCCAGCACTGGTAGCCAGCACTACAATGAGCAGTTCTTC. The full variable domain, its missing parts supplied by reference TRBV2 and TRBJ2-1, is EPEVTQTPSHQVTQMGQEVILRCVPISNHLYFYWYRQILGQKVEFLVSFYNNEISEKSEIFDDQFSVERPDGSNFTLKIRSTKLEDSAMYFCASTGSQHYNEQFFGPGTRLTVL.

This clone was picked up one time. The chain combines TRBV29-1 with TRBJ2-5; 7 nucleotides match TRBD1. The tail of the sequence fits TRBJ2-7 better, so the J call may be wrong. The germline V gene encodes CDR1 SQVTM and CDR2 ANQGSEA. This CDR3 comprises 11 residues. The chain's CDR3 is CSVKGAHEQYF. In DNA, the CDR3 is TGCAGCGTTAAGGGGGCACACGAGCAGTACTTC.

The chain employs TRBV29-1 and TRBJ1-1; D is possibly TRBD1 (5 bases). The germline gives CDR1 SQVTM, CDR2 ANQGSEA. The V end lost 4 bases, the J end lost 7 bases, and 13 bases lay between the germline ends. There are 12 residues in the CDR3. CDR3 amino acids: CSVAFGGDEAFF. The CDR3 nucleotides read TGCAGCGTTGCTTTCGGGGGGGATGAAGCTTTCTTT. The full variable domain, its missing parts supplied by reference TRBV29-1 and TRBJ1-1, is SAVISQKPSRDICQRGTSLTIQCQVDSQVTMMFWYRQQPGQSLTLIATANQGSEATYESGFVIDKFPISRPNLTFSTLTVSNMSPEDSSIYLCSVAFGGDEAFFGQGTRLTVV.

The chain recombines TRBV5-1 with TRBJ1-4; TRBD1 matches 8 bases. The CDR3 is made up of 16 amino acids. CDR1 is SGHRS, CDR2 YFSETQ, per germline. J lost 4 bases, V lost 4 bases, and 9 bases had no gene match. The CDR3 DNA reads as TGCGCCAGCAGCCCCGGACAGGGAAGCGTTAATGAAAAACTGTTTTTT. Its translation: CASSPGQGSVNEKLFF.

The chain links TRBV2 to TRBJ2-7, with 8 bases aligning to TRBD1. The CDR3 sequence is 14 residues long. The V gene end was trimmed by 6 bases and the J gene end by 0 bases; junction bases not matched to a gene: 4. Germline values: CDR1 SNHLY, CDR2 FYNNEI. CDR3 amino acids: CASRDRESSYEQYF. CDR3 sequence (DNA): TGTGCCAGCAGGGACAGGGAAAGCTCCTACGAGCAGTACTTC.

The chain has TRBV4-1 and TRBJ1-2; 10 nucleotides align to TRBD1. This CDR3 contains 20 residues. CDR1 and CDR2 from the germline V gene are MGHRA and YSYEKL. V was pared by 1 base and J by 3 bases, with 17 bases of the junction left unmatched. The CDR3 sequence: CASSQALFRDRGRNYYGYTF. The CDR3 DNA reads TGCGCCAGCAGCCAAGCCCTCTTCCGGGACAGGGGACGTAATTACTATGGCTACACCTTC.

The V gene is TRBV5-1, the J gene TRBJ2-2; 9 nucleotides align to TRBD2. This CDR3 is 15 amino acids long. Germline assignment: CDR1 SGHRS and CDR2 YFSETQ. V lost 0 bases and J lost 3; bases outside the gene matches: 0. CDR3 in amino acids: CASSLGLADTGELFF. For the CDR3, the DNA is TGCGCCAGCAGCTTGGGACTAGCGGACACCGGGGAGCTGTTTTTT.

This chain uses TRBV6-1 with TRBJ1-5; D perhaps matches TRBD1 (6 bases). The CDR3 is 14 residues long. Germline V gene data show CDR1 as MNHNS and CDR2 as SASEGT. With 6 bases removed from V and 7 bases from J, the gap between germline ends came to 16 bases. CDR3 region: CASSERQVGQPQHF. CDR3 nucleotide sequence: TGTGCCAGCAGCGAAAGACAGGTGGGCCAGCCCCAGCATTTT.

The V call is TRBV30, the J call TRBJ2-7; 10 bases map to TRBD2. The length of the CDR3 is 14 residues. V lost 7 bases and J lost 4; bases outside the gene matches: 10. Germline V lookup: CDR1 GTSNPN, CDR2 SVGIG (reference sequence). CDR3 sequence reads: CASTGSGRGYEQYF. DNA of the CDR3: TGTGCCTCCACCGGGAGCGGGAGGGGATACGAGCAGTACTTC.

The rearrangement links TRBV7-3 to TRBJ2-1; the match to TRBD2 covers 9 bases. This CDR3 spans 14 amino acids. The V and J ends lost 5 bases and 4 bases, in that order; junction bases with no gene match: 3. The V gene's germline CDR1 is SGHTA and CDR2 FQGTGA. CDR3 amino acids: CASSAGGSYNEQFF. CDR3 DNA: TGTGCCAGCAGCGCGGGAGGGAGTTACAATGAGCAGTTCTTC.

This clone was counted only a few times. V and J are TRBV30 and TRBJ2-7; TRBD2 might be the D (6 bases). This CDR3 has 17 residues. V gave up 8 bases and J gave up 3 bases, with 29 bases separating them. Germline assignment: CDR1 GTSNPN and CDR2 SVGIG (reference sequence). The CDR3 DNA reads TGTGCCGTAATGACTAGAATCGGAAACCCCAGCGACTACGAGCAGTACTTC. This gives the protein CAVMTRIGNPSDYEQYF.

The rearrangement links TRBV5-4 to TRBJ1-2; 7 positions match TRBD1. This CDR3 is 14 amino acids long. Trimming removed 4 bases from V and 3 bases from J; junction bases left unmatched: 6. Germline V gene lookup returns CDR1 SGHNT and CDR2 YYREEE (reference sequence). The CDR3 DNA is TGTGCCAGCAGCCCAGGGGGTCTGGACTATGGCTACACCTTC. This codes for CASSPGGLDYGYTF.

The rearrangement links TRBV6-6 to TRBJ2-1; TRBD2 agrees at 7 bases. The CDR3 runs 15 residues. The V gene end was trimmed by 11 bases and the J gene end by 8 bases; junction bases not matched to a gene: 18. CDR1 and CDR2 (germline): MNHNY, SVGAGI (reference sequence). The CDR3 bases are TGTGCCGCTAATGGGGGGGGTAGCGCGAGGGATGAGCAGTTCTTC. It is translated as CAANGGGSARDEQFF.

This clone was counted only a few times. The chain carries TRBV6-5 and TRBJ1-4, with D possibly TRBD1 on 5 matching bases. Looked up from germline, CDR1 is MNHEY and CDR2 is SVGAGI. The CDR3 contains 15 residues. Trimming pared 0 bases from V and 8 bases from J, leaving 13 bases between. The CDR3 DNA is TGTGCCAGCAGTTACTCGGGGGAGGTTTGGGAAAAACTGTTTTTT. As protein: CASSYSGEVWEKLFF.

The chain carries TRBV11-2 and TRBJ2-3, with 7 bases matching TRBD2. Germline V gene sequence: CDR1 SGHAT, CDR2 FQNNGV. There are 16 residues in the CDR3. With V trimmed by 3 bases and J by 2 bases, 8 bases remained unmatched. The chain's CDR3 is CASSFGEGRDTDTQYF. The CDR3 bases are TGTGCCAGCAGCTTTGGGGAGGGCCGGGACACAGATACGCAGTATTTT.

The chain links TRBV4-1 to TRBJ2-7; 7 positions match TRBD2. The germline CDR1 and CDR2 sequences are MGHRA and YSYEKL. This CDR3 is built from 16 residues. The trim removed 1 base at V and 2 bases at J, leaving 8 bases unmatched. The chain's CDR3 is CASSQVHGGSAYEQYF. In DNA, the CDR3 is TGCGCCAGCAGCCAAGTCCACGGCGGGAGCGCCTACGAGCAGTACTTC.

The chain carries TRBV4-2 and TRBJ2-7, with TRBD2 matching 9 bases. V trimming: 0 bases; J trimming: 3 bases; junction bases outside the gene matches: 6. The CDR3 runs 16 residues. Germline-derived CDR1 and CDR2 are LGHNA and YNFKEQ. In nucleotides, the CDR3 is TGTGCCAGCAGCCAAGATCTACTAGCGGGCCGCTACGAGCAGTACTTC. Amino acids: CASSQDLLAGRYEQYF.

The chain joins TRBV6-6 to TRBJ1-5; no definite D call. In germline, CDR1 is MNHNY, CDR2 SVGAGI (reference sequence). The ends were cut back, 2 bases at V and 5 bases at J, with 7 bases in the middle. This CDR3 is built from 13 residues. CDR3 amino acids: CASSYEAYQPQHF. Written as DNA, the CDR3 is TGTGCCAGCAGTTACGAGGCCTATCAGCCCCAGCATTTT.

V gene TRBV19 combines with J gene TRBJ2-1; 10 bases are a match to TRBD2. The CDR3 has 15 amino acids. Germline CDR1 and CDR2: LNHDA and SQIVND (reference sequence). J lost 5 bases, V lost 11 bases, and 12 bases had no gene match. The CDR3 loop is CAVTPEREGHNEQFF. The CDR3 region has the DNA TGTGCCGTAACCCCCGAGCGGGAGGGCCACAATGAGCAGTTCTTC.

This clone has just a few counts. The chain links TRBV28 to TRBJ2-7, with a possible D match to TRBD1 (5 bases). Germline V lookup: CDR1 MDHEN, CDR2 SYDVKM. V was shortened by 1 base and J by 7 bases, with 11 bases between the two germline ends. The CDR3 is 13 amino acids. The CDR3 loop is CASSLFRVGEQYF. The CDR3 coding sequence is TGTGCCAGCAGTTTATTCAGGGTGGGGGAGCAGTACTTC.

This clone turned up a few times. The genes are TRBV2 and TRBJ1-1; 7 bases align to TRBD1. The ends lost 7 bases at V and 5 bases at J; junction bases unmatched: 7. The CDR3 has 13 residues. The V gene's germline CDR1 is SNHLY and CDR2 FYNNEI. The CDR3 sequence: CASTQGRWTEAFF. The CDR3 DNA reads TGTGCCAGCACACAGGGGAGGTGGACTGAAGCTTTCTTT.

The chain links TRBV18 to TRBJ1-1; 8 positions agree with TRBD1. V lost 5 bases, J lost 1 base, and 3 bases stayed unmatched. This CDR3 spans 14 amino acids. Germline V gene data show CDR1 as KGHSH and CDR2 as LQKENI. In DNA form, the CDR3 reads TGTGCCAGCTCATTCGGGACAGGGAACACTGAAGCTTTCTTT. Translating gives CASSFGTGNTEAFF.

In DNA, the CDR3 is TGTGCCAGTAGTCCTCCTCTGACGGGAGCTCCGAACAATGAGCAGTTCTTC. Residues: CASSPPLTGAPNNEQFF. This chain uses TRBV19 with TRBJ2-1, with D possibly TRBD2 on 6 matching bases. The germline CDR1 and CDR2 sequences are LNHDA and SQIVND (reference sequence). Trimming removed 5 bases at V and 5 bases at J, with 22 bases between. The CDR3 contains 17 residues.

This clone appeared once. The J gene is TRBJ1-2, the V gene TRBV5-1, with D tentatively TRBD1 (6 bases). This CDR3 is built from 15 residues. CDR1 is SGHRS, CDR2 YFSETQ, per germline. The germline V and J ends were trimmed by 0 bases and 4 bases, with 13 bases remaining between them. CDR3 in amino acids: CASSLDRTAAYGYTF. CDR3 nucleotide sequence: TGCGCCAGCAGCTTGGATCGGACAGCCGCCTATGGCTACACCTTC.